The clone carrying this TCR beta chain was seen just once. The data belong to a study of T cell changes during pregnancy in multiple sclerosis. V lost 5 bases and J lost 13; bases outside the gene matches: 16. Germline lookup yields CDR1 LNHDA and CDR2 SQIVND (reference sequence). The CDR3 loop spans 15 amino acids. TCRdb keeps only in-frame clones here, not all; method: immunoSEQ multiplex PCR. The sample holds tens of thousands of clones, under 95% seen once. V gene TRBV19 combines with J gene TRBJ1-4; TRBD1 agrees at 7 bases. The starting material was CD4+ T cells from peripheral blood mononuclear cells, obtained in the third trimester of pregnancy. The source of this sequence is a female donor in good health, enrolled as a control in a pregnancy study. CDR3 nucleotide sequence: TGTGCCAGTAGTTACTCCGGGACAGTGCGCCGGGGACTGTTTTTT. It translates to CASSYSGTVRRGLFF.